The 5 T cell receptor beta chains listed next were all sequenced from one sample in a study of blood T cells in healthy people across ages. Through a sample-barcoded 5' primer and a J-beta primer mix, a second PCR was run for roughly 6 to 12 cycles. TCRdb redid the calling of the 5' RACE reads with MiXCR, one entry per CDR3 protein. The sample lists over 700,000 distinct CDR3 sequences, 50% to 65% seen once, with roughly 37% in the top ten. The material sequenced was blood. The receptors derive from a man older than 75 in good health.

This clonotype came up many times. The rearrangement joins TRBV6-5 to TRBJ2-4; no reliable D call. CDR1 and CDR2 (germline): MNHEY, SVGAGI. The V end was cut by 5 bases, the J end by 15 bases, with 11 bases between. This CDR3 is 10 amino acids long. The CDR3 sequence is CASSTRLWYF. For the CDR3, the DNA is TGTGCCAGCAGTACAAGGCTTTGGTACTTC.

The chain joins TRBV29-1 to TRBJ2-5, with D perhaps assigned TRBD1 or TRBD2 (5 bases each). The CDR3 runs 12 residues. Germline V gene lookup returns CDR1 SQVTM and CDR2 ANQGSEA. Trimming cost V 4 bases and J 5 bases, with 11 bases left between them. The DNA for the CDR3 is TGCAGCGTTGGAGGGGCCGGGGAGACCCAGTACTTC. Its translation: CSVGGAGETQYF. Full variable domain (missing parts from reference TRBV29-1 and TRBJ2-5): SAVISQKPSRDICQRGTSLTIQCQVDSQVTMMFWYRQQPGQSLTLIATANQGSEATYESGFVIDKFPISRPNLTFSTLTVSNMSPEDSSIYLCSVGGAGETQYFGPGTRLLVL.

This clonotype was picked up one time. The chain links TRBV4-1 to TRBJ2-3, with 12 bases that match TRBD2. From germline, CDR1 is MGHRA and CDR2 YSYEKL. With 6 bases clipped from V and 14 bases from J, the junction kept 12 bases outside the gene matches. The CDR3 sequence is 14 residues long. CDR3 DNA sequence: TGCGCCAGCAGTCCAAGACTAGCGGGAGTGAGCGCGTATTTT. It specifies CASSPRLAGVSAYF.

Only a few counts were recorded for this clonotype. V gene TRBV4-1 combines with J gene TRBJ1-2; 7 bases are shared with TRBD1. The CDR3 length is 16 residues. V gave up 0 bases and J gave up 2 bases; unmatched junction bases: 6. Germline-derived CDR1 and CDR2 are MGHRA and YSYEKL. The CDR3 sequence is CASSQEWQGENYGYTF. CDR3 nucleotides: TGCGCCAGCAGCCAAGAATGGCAGGGGGAGAACTATGGCTACACCTTC.

V is TRBV24-1 and J is TRBJ2-4; 11 bases map to TRBD1. Trimming at V came to 8 bases and at J to 13 bases, leaving 12 bases not matched to a gene. The CDR3 covers 14 residues. The germline V gene encodes CDR1 KGHDR and CDR2 SFDVKD. DNA of the CDR3: TGTGCCACCACCGGGACAGGGGGTCCCAATGAGCAGTACTTC. Its translation: CATTGTGGPNEQYF.